This section outlines one TCR beta chain sequence together with its context. What it recognizes is unknown. The sample originates from a study of response to subunit inactivated influenza vaccine. Points from the study as a whole: Every seasonal influenza vaccination brings in few new T cells, the authors suggested.

TCRdb processed the RT-PCR reads anew with MiXCR; each CDR3 protein has one entry. The table has over 400,000 distinct CDR3 sequences, around 13% seen once. The sample in question was PBMCs from blood, obtained roughly 48 days after vaccination. The source is a man between 50 and 59 years old who received an inactivated influenza vaccine.

Here the CDR3 reads CASRQTSGSPVSVQFF. In DNA form, the CDR3 reads TGTGCCAGCAGACAGACTAGCGGGAGCCCGGTTTCGGTGCAGTTCTTC. The rearrangement uses TRBV7-2 and TRBJ2-1; 12 positions agree with TRBD2. Losses at the gene ends were 6 bases for V and 12 bases for J; bases not matched to a gene: 15. The CDR3 is 16 amino acids. In germline, CDR1 is SGHTA, CDR2 FQGNSA.